Each of the 25 T cell receptor beta chains below was sequenced from the same sample in a study of T cell changes during pregnancy in multiple sclerosis. Some clones are missing from TCRdb's copy, which holds only in-frame ones; the method was immunoSEQ multiplex PCR. The sample includes roughly 38,000 clones, 88% seen only once; the top ten take about 1.1%. The sample consisted of CD4+ T cells from peripheral blood mononuclear cells, taken before pregnancy. The origin of the receptors is a female donor with multiple sclerosis, enrolled in a pregnancy study.

The chain combines TRBV25-1 with TRBJ2-1, with TRBD2 matching over 11 bases. CDR1 is MGHDK, CDR2 SYGVNS, per germline. The CDR3 contains 13 residues. The CDR3: CEISGRADNEQFF. In nucleotides, the CDR3 is TGTGAGATTAGCGGGAGGGCCGACAATGAGCAGTTCTTC.

This clone showed up just a few times. The CDR3 nucleotides are TGTGCCAGCAGTGACATGGGGGCAACAGATACGCAGTATTTT. This translates into CASSDMGATDTQYF. The V gene is TRBV6-4, the J gene TRBJ2-3; perhaps TRBD1 as D (6 bases). The ends were cut back, 2 bases at V and 3 bases at J, with 9 bases in the middle. The CDR3 is 14 amino acids. Germline V CDR1 and CDR2: MRHNA, SNTAGT.

This chain links TRBV10-2 with TRBJ2-3, with 8 bases aligning to TRBD2. There are 15 residues in the CDR3. In germline, CDR1 is WSHSY, CDR2 SAAADI. Trimming at V came to 7 bases and at J to 2 bases, leaving 8 bases not matched to a gene. The CDR3 loop is CASTRVAGFTDTQYF. CDR3 DNA sequence: TGCGCCAGCACCCGGGTAGCGGGATTCACAGATACGCAGTATTTT.

This sequence joins TRBV6-5 and TRBJ1-4, with D possibly matching TRBD1 (6 bases). V gave up 6 bases and J gave up 10 bases, with 18 bases separating them. CDR1 MNHEY and CDR2 SVGAGI come from the germline V gene. This CDR3 region has 14 residues. The CDR3 DNA reads TGTGCCAGCAGGCCGCCCCGGGACACCGTAAAACTGTTTTTT. Translating gives CASRPPRDTVKLFF.

This clone came up once. The chain couples TRBV7-9 to TRBJ1-1, with 7 bases that match TRBD1. CDR3 length: 13 amino acids. The germline gives CDR1 SEHNR, CDR2 FQNEAQ (reference sequence). The V segment lost 0 bases and the J segment 10 bases; nucleotides outside the gene matches: 5. The CDR3, as DNA: TGTGCCAGCAGCTTAGCATTTCCAGGGGGAGCTTTCTTT. Residues: CASSLAFPGGAFF.

The rearrangement uses TRBV5-1 and TRBJ2-1, with a tentative D call TRBD2 (5 bases). CDR3 size: 15 residues. V was cut by 4 bases and J by 3 bases, with 14 bases left in between. Germline assignment: CDR1 SGHRS and CDR2 YFSETQ. CDR3 amino acids: CASSPDSAFYNEQFF. CDR3 nucleotides: TGCGCCAGCAGCCCGGACTCGGCGTTCTACAATGAGCAGTTCTTC.

This rearrangement joins TRBV30 to TRBJ1-4; D call uncertain. This CDR3 spans 15 amino acids. V was cut by 2 bases and J by 4 bases, with 14 bases left in between. Germline V gene data show CDR1 as GTSNPN and CDR2 as SVGIG (reference sequence). Here the CDR3 DNA reads TGTGCCTGGAGTAATTCACGGTTGAGTAATGAAAAACTGTTTTTT. It yields the protein CAWSNSRLSNEKLFF.

The count of this clone is one. This chain connects TRBV5-1 to TRBJ2-1, with D uncertain. Germline CDR1 is SGHRS and CDR2 is YFSETQ. This CDR3 comprises 12 residues. Trimming removed 2 bases at V and 9 bases at J, with 9 bases between. In nucleotides, the CDR3 is TGCGCCAGCAGCTTTAGCTTGACTGAGCAGTTCTTC. Protein: CASSFSLTEQFF.

This clone has more than one count but fewer than ten. This chain links TRBV11-2 with TRBJ2-7; TRBD1 aligns across 8 bases. The CDR3 runs 14 residues. The junction had 5 bases not matched to a gene; V was cut back by 1 base and J by 6 bases. The germline V gene has CDR1 SGHAT and CDR2 FQNNGV. Here the CDR3 reads CASSLGTGFGEQYF. The DNA of the CDR3 is TGTGCCAGCAGCTTAGGGACAGGGTTCGGCGAGCAGTACTTC.

This clone appeared once. This chain uses TRBV4-1 with TRBJ2-2, with a weak D call TRBD2 (6 bases). The germline gives CDR1 MGHRA, CDR2 YSYEKL. V was trimmed by 4 bases and J by 3 bases, leaving 12 bases between them. The CDR3 is 15 amino acids. CDR3 sequence: CASSRALADTGELFF. CDR3 sequence (DNA): TGCGCCAGCAGCCGGGCTTTAGCGGACACCGGGGAGCTGTTTTTT.

V gene TRBV5-8 combines with J gene TRBJ1-2; a possible D gene is TRBD1 (5 bases). The V gene lost 9 bases and the J gene lost 6 bases, with 24 bases spanning the gap. Germline V lookup: CDR1 SGHTS, CDR2 YDEGEE. The CDR3 totals 15 residues. The CDR3 sequence is CATSSRRGGLDGYTF. The CDR3 coding sequence is TGTGCCACTTCAAGTCGGAGGGGAGGTTTGGATGGCTACACCTTC.

This sequence joins TRBV5-4 and TRBJ2-2; D gene uncertain. The CDR3 sequence is 13 residues long. Per the germline V gene, CDR1 is SGHNT and CDR2 is YYREEE (reference sequence). The V and J ends lost 0 bases and 5 bases respectively, with 5 bases between them. The CDR3, as DNA: TGTGCCAGCAGCTTGGACTTTACCGGGGAGCTGTTTTTT. Amino acids: CASSLDFTGELFF.

Only one count was recorded for this clone. The V gene is TRBV11-2, the J gene TRBJ2-7, with TRBD2 matching over 9 bases. Germline CDR1 is SGHAT and CDR2 is FQNNGV. V was clipped by 1 base and J by 6 bases; unmatched bases: 4. The CDR3 spans 14 residues. The CDR3 DNA reads TGTGCCAGCAGCTTAGGTAGCGGGAGACGCGAGCAGTACTTC. This encodes CASSLGSGRREQYF.

V is TRBV2 and J is TRBJ1-4; TRBD1 aligns across 7 bases. V lost 7 bases, J lost 6 bases, and 8 bases stayed unmatched. CDR3 length: 14 residues. Germline CDR1 is SNHLY and CDR2 is FYNNEI. CDR3 sequence reads: CASNIPQGDEKLFF. In DNA form, the CDR3 reads TGTGCCAGCAATATTCCCCAGGGGGATGAAAAACTGTTTTTT.

The chain recombines TRBV5-1 with TRBJ1-4, with a possible D match to TRBD1 (5 bases). Trimming took off 1 base at V and 0 bases at J, with 7 bases between the two ends. The CDR3 consists of 15 residues. Germline values: CDR1 SGHRS, CDR2 YFSETQ. The CDR3 here is CASSLTGATNEKLFF. The CDR3 DNA reads as TGCGCCAGCAGCTTGACAGGAGCAACTAATGAAAAACTGTTTTTT.

The gene calls are TRBV7-2 and TRBJ2-1; the D gene is possibly TRBD2 (6 bases). The ends were cut back, 5 bases at V and 2 bases at J, with 16 bases in the middle. The CDR3 runs to 16 residues. Germline assignment: CDR1 SGHTA and CDR2 FQGNSA. The CDR3 bases are TGTGCCAGCAGCCTCTTGGGGGGAGGCGCCTACAATGAGCAGTTCTTC. Protein sequence: CASSLLGGGAYNEQFF.

This clone occurred once. The rearrangement links TRBV4-2 to TRBJ2-1; 7 nucleotides line up with TRBD2. This CDR3 is built from 15 residues. CDR1 and CDR2 (germline): LGHNA, YNFKEQ. J lost 0 bases, V lost 1 base, and 0 bases had no gene match. CDR3 nucleotides: TGTGCCAGCAGCCAAGCGGGAGGCTCCTACAATGAGCAGTTCTTC. Protein sequence: CASSQAGGSYNEQFF.

The rearrangement links TRBV6-1 to TRBJ2-1; 8 nucleotides align to TRBD1. This CDR3 comprises 15 residues. Germline CDR1 and CDR2: MNHNS and SASEGT. The V segment lost 7 bases and the J segment 3 bases; nucleotides outside the gene matches: 8. CDR3 nucleotides: TGTGCCAGCATCTCCGGACAGGGAGGCTACAATGAGCAGTTCTTC. Amino acids: CASISGQGGYNEQFF.

The V and J genes are TRBV2 and TRBJ2-2, with 9 bases that match TRBD1. CDR1 is SNHLY, CDR2 FYNNEI, per germline. The CDR3 is 15 amino acids. The V and J ends lost 6 bases and 7 bases, in that order; junction bases with no gene match: 9. CDR3 residues: CASREQGAGGGELFF. The CDR3 DNA sequence: TGTGCCAGCAGGGAACAGGGGGCTGGCGGCGGGGAGCTGTTTTTT.

The chain joins TRBV2 to TRBJ1-5; D is possibly TRBD1 (5 bases). Trimming cost V 2 bases and J 3 bases, with 17 bases left between them. This CDR3 comprises 17 residues. Germline loops: CDR1 SNHLY, CDR2 FYNNEI. The CDR3 nucleotides are TGTGCCAGCAGTGAAAGGACCAGGGAACGCGCCAATCAGCCCCAGCATTTT. Amino acids: CASSERTRERANQPQHF.

This chain uses TRBV2 with TRBJ1-2; TRBD1 matches 7 bases. CDR3 length: 16 amino acids. CDR1 and CDR2 from the germline V gene are SNHLY and FYNNEI. J gave up 0 bases and V 2 bases, and 6 bases lay outside the gene matches. The CDR3 coding sequence is TGTGCCAGCAGTGAAACCCAGGGGACAGCTAACTATGGCTACACCTTC. The encoded protein is CASSETQGTANYGYTF.

The chain uses TRBV7-9 and TRBJ1-3; TRBD1 might be the D (6 bases). This CDR3 comprises 13 residues. V lost 5 bases to trimming and J lost 2 bases, with 7 bases between them. Germline V gene data show CDR1 as SEHNR and CDR2 as FQNEAQ (reference sequence). For the CDR3, the DNA is TGTGCCAGCAGCCGACAGGCTGGAAACACCATATATTTT. This translates into CASSRQAGNTIYF.

This sequence joins TRBV7-9 and TRBJ1-2; a weak D match, TRBD1 (6 bases). Germline loops: CDR1 SEHNR, CDR2 FQNEAQ (reference sequence). CDR3 size: 16 residues. V shed 4 bases and J shed 6 bases, with 21 bases lying between them. CDR3 sequence reads: CASSSDRQDRRHGYTF. CDR3 in DNA: TGTGCCAGCAGCTCAGACCGACAGGATCGAAGGCATGGCTACACCTTC.

The rearrangement uses TRBV19 and TRBJ1-5; the D gene is possibly TRBD1 (6 bases). The CDR3 contains 15 residues. Trimming stripped 0 bases from V and 6 bases from J, with 12 bases between. Germline V gives CDR1 LNHDA, CDR2 SQIVND (reference sequence). CDR3 loop: CASSIEGGMGQPQHF. The CDR3 DNA reads as TGTGCCAGTAGTATAGAAGGGGGAATGGGTCAGCCCCAGCATTTT.

V usage is TRBV10-3 and J usage is TRBJ2-7; 7 bases map to TRBD2. The CDR3 runs to 13 residues. The germline V gene has CDR1 ENHRY and CDR2 SYGVKD. V lost 4 bases and J lost 5; bases outside the gene matches: 5. For the CDR3, the DNA is TGTGCCATCAGTGCAGGCCGGGAGGACGAGCAGTACTTC. It yields the protein CAISAGREDEQYF.